These T cell receptor beta chains were read from a single sample in a study of Ad26.COV2.S vaccination and SARS-CoV-2 variants. TCRdb's table, derived via immunoSEQ multiplex PCR, lists solely in-frame clones and lacks some. The sample consists of nearly 400,000 clones, approximately 89% of them appearing once. Specimen: peripheral blood, collected in a trial of Ad26.COV2.S vaccine versus placebo. All receptors derive from a person aged 18 to 59 who received the Ad26.COV2.S COVID-19 vaccine or a placebo. Both conserved end residues are trimmed from each CDR3. Fields, in order: J gene, V gene, CDR3 protein.

J: TRBJ2-3
V: TRBV24-1
CDR3: ATSDPTGGADTQY

J: TRBJ1-1
V: TRBV10-3
CDR3: AIRKVPGLVENTEAF

J: TRBJ2-1
V: TRBV28
CDR3: ASRNRDRGVSEQF

J: TRBJ2-2
V: TRBV15
CDR3: ATSRPDAVPGELF

J: TRBJ2-2
V: TRBV27
CDR3: ASSPAWGANTGELF

J: TRBJ2-7
V: TRBV5-1
CDR3: ASSLNAGSGREQY

J: TRBJ1-5
V: TRBV6-1
CDR3: ASSEDAPGQGGFLSQPQH

J: TRBJ2-3
V: TRBV7-2
CDR3: ASSSTSGRAGTDTQY

J: TRBJ2-3
V: TRBV6-2/TRBV6-3
CDR3: ASSHRQGRATDTQY

J: TRBJ2-7
V: TRBV5-3
CDR3: ARSYRETRNSYEQY

J: TRBJ2-7
V: TRBV6-2/TRBV6-3
CDR3: ASSYVLGDEQY

J: TRBJ2-1
V: TRBV18
CDR3: ASSPPRLAGGPGLDEQF

J: TRBJ1-2
V: TRBV5-1
CDR3: ASSLVTASFYGYT

J: TRBJ1-1
V: TRBV3-1/TRBV3-2
CDR3: ASRDRQGIDTEAF

J: TRBJ2-1
V: TRBV20-1
CDR3: SASLGYNEQF

J: TRBJ2-3
V: TRBV4-2
CDR3: ASSQDLGLAGSTDTQY

J: TRBJ2-5
V: TRBV9
CDR3: ASSAGVGGMETQY

J: TRBJ1-3
V: TRBV7-8
CDR3: ASSSGQGSSGNTIY

J: TRBJ2-3
V: TRBV27
CDR3: ASRRQGGDTQY

J: TRBJ2-1
V: TRBV5-6
CDR3: ASSSLRISYNEQF

J: TRBJ1-1
V: TRBV7-3
CDR3: ASSSDAGGEAF

J: TRBJ2-3
V: TRBV11-3
CDR3: ASSPRGGLKEADTQY

J: TRBJ2-7
V: TRBV19
CDR3: ASSTKSGSYEQY

J: TRBJ2-3
V: TRBV5-1
CDR3: ASSTGTPAVGTDTQY

J: TRBJ2-3
V: TRBV30
CDR3: AWRDRSTDTQY

J: TRBJ2-1
V: TRBV7-3
CDR3: ASSLRGSYNEQF

J: TRBJ2-5
V: TRBV12-3/TRBV12-4
CDR3: ASRPPQEETQY

J: TRBJ1-2
V: TRBV3-1/TRBV3-2
CDR3: ASSQEGSGGYT

J: TRBJ2-3
V: TRBV6-1
CDR3: ASSENRGGTDTQY

J: TRBJ2-2
V: TRBV25-1
CDR3: ASNPSGGVTGELF

J: TRBJ2-7
V: TRBV7-6
CDR3: ASSLGRITTYEQY

J: TRBJ1-2
V: TRBV6-5
CDR3: ASSTTGLDGYT

J: TRBJ2-1
V: TRBV2
CDR3: ASFDSSGRVTSYNEQF

J: TRBJ2-1
V: TRBV7-9
CDR3: ASSKWTSGSWDEQF

J: TRBJ1-2
V: TRBV4-1
CDR3: ASSRDRGGDGYGYT

J: TRBJ2-7
V: TRBV4-1
CDR3: ASSQDGGVSYEQY

J: TRBJ2-7
V: TRBV6-5
CDR3: ASRDRTGRYEQY

J: TRBJ1-6
V: TRBV7-2
CDR3: ASSLIGANSPLH

J: TRBJ2-2
V: TRBV9
CDR3: ASRSQTGELF

J: TRBJ1-2
V: TRBV14
CDR3: ASSQGQTGRDGYT

J: TRBJ2-3
V: TRBV4-2
CDR3: ASSQEYGNLEDTQY

J: TRBJ2-5
V: TRBV6-6
CDR3: ASSYAETQY

J: TRBJ2-7
V: TRBV6-1
CDR3: ASSEVGGRTYEQY

J: TRBJ2-3
V: TRBV7-9
CDR3: ASYEQGPDTQY

J: TRBJ1-5
V: TRBV11-2
CDR3: ASSFGDQPQH

J: TRBJ2-7
V: TRBV5-1
CDR3: ASADRSGTAYEQY

J: TRBJ2-7
V: TRBV15
CDR3: ATSSVWTSGNSPDEQY

J: TRBJ1-1
V: TRBV28
CDR3: ASSPDRVRWAEAF